A selection of T cell receptor beta chains follows, all from one sample in a study of T cell changes during pregnancy in multiple sclerosis. Data came from immunoSEQ multiplex PCR; TCRdb stores just in-frame clones and leaves some out. In the table there are fewer than 75,000 clones, 75% to 95% of which are singletons. The sequenced sample was peripheral blood, obtained after pregnancy. These receptors were obtained from a female donor in good health, enrolled as a control in a pregnancy study. Each CDR3 is given with its conserved first and last residue. The D gene is left open where the match is weak. Not all rows give a size; the values are once, few, many and, for expanded clones, a class.

TRBV7-6,.,TRBJ1-1,.,CASSSRGTEAFF,TGTGCCAGCAGCTCCAGGGGCACTGAAGCTTTCTTT
TRBV5-6,.,TRBJ1-1,.,CASSLDSRNTEAFF,TGTGCCAGCAGCTTGGACAGTAGGAACACTGAAGCTTTCTTT
TRBV6-4,TRBD2,TRBJ2-3,few,CASSASGGADTQYF,TGTGCCAGCAGTGCTAGCGGGGGGGCCGATACGCAGTATTTT
TRBV19,.,TRBJ1-6,.,CASRKTDRSNSPLHF,TGTGCCAGCCGAAAAACAGACAGAAGTAATTCACCCCTCCACTTT
TRBV12-5,TRBD1,TRBJ2-2,once,CASGLVLIRDRANTGELFF,TGTGCTAGTGGTTTGGTACTAATCCGGGACAGAGCGAACACCGGGGAGCTGTTTTTT
TRBV7-2,TRBD2,TRBJ2-5,.,CASSTTSLGTQYF,TGTGCCAGCAGCACGACTAGCCTGGGGACCCAGTACTTC
TRBV2,.,TRBJ2-1,.,CASSEGTSDNEQFF,TGTGCCAGCAGTGAGGGGACTTCAGACAATGAGCAGTTCTTC
TRBV4-1,.,TRBJ1-1,few,CASSQERVMNTEAFF,TGCGCCAGCAGCCAAGAGAGGGTCATGAACACTGAAGCTTTCTTT
TRBV5-6,.,TRBJ1-2,.,CASSPRPTGVWYGYTF,TGTGCCAGCAGCCCCCGTCCAACGGGGGTCTGGTATGGCTACACCTTC
TRBV7-3,TRBD2,TRBJ2-2,.,CASSLRDGGGLASGELFF,TGTGCCAGCAGCCTCCGGGACGGAGGGGGACTAGCAAGCGGGGAGCTGTTTTTT
TRBV9,.,TRBJ2-3,.,CASSVASQRAYTDTQYF,TGTGCCAGCAGCGTAGCTTCGCAGCGGGCGTACACAGATACGCAGTATTTT
TRBV5-1,TRBD1,TRBJ1-1,few,CASSPGQGIAEAFF,TGCGCCAGCAGCCCCGGACAGGGGATCGCTGAAGCTTTCTTT
TRBV11-3,TRBD2,TRBJ2-3,.,CASSLAGGTLDTQYF,TGTGCCAGCAGCTTAGCGGGAGGGACTTTGGATACGCAGTATTTT
TRBV11-3,.,TRBJ1-2,once,CASSLGGRYGYTF,TGTGCCAGCAGCTTGGGGGGGCGTTATGGCTACACCTTC
TRBV5-1,TRBD1,TRBJ1-3,.,CASSLTGQKNSGNTIYF,TGCGCCAGCAGCTTGACGGGACAGAAAAACTCTGGAAACACCATATATTTT
TRBV28,.,TRBJ1-5,once,CASRLLFQPQHF,TGTGCCAGCAGGCTCCTATTTCAGCCCCAGCATTTT
TRBV6-1,.,TRBJ1-1,few,CASGGRQEAFF,TGTGCCAGCGGGGGCAGACAGGAAGCTTTCTTT
TRBV9,TRBD2,TRBJ2-2,once,CASRKGAGGVTGELFF,TGTGCCAGCAGGAAAGGAGCGGGAGGAGTGACCGGGGAGCTGTTTTTT
TRBV7-2,TRBD2,TRBJ2-7,.,CASSFSGIYEQYF,TGTGCCAGCAGCTTTAGCGGGATCTACGAGCAGTACTTC
TRBV6-1,TRBD1,TRBJ2-7,once,CASSEWSRTGDYEQYF,TGTGCCAGCAGTGAATGGTCTAGGACAGGGGACTACGAGCAGTACTTC
TRBV19,TRBD2,TRBJ2-5,.,CASSIVGTSGGPRSETQYF,TGTGCCAGTAGTATAGTCGGGACTAGCGGGGGGCCGAGGAGCGAGACCCAGTACTTC
TRBV28,TRBD2,TRBJ2-1,.,CASSRTSGRTSYSEQFF,TGTGCCAGCAGCCGGACTAGCGGGAGGACCTCCTACAGTGAGCAGTTCTTC
TRBV4-3,TRBD1,TRBJ2-2,.,CASSRTGGEGTGELFF,TGCGCCAGCAGTCGGACAGGGGGCGAGGGCACCGGGGAGCTGTTTTTT
TRBV5-4,TRBD2,TRBJ2-5,.,CASSRSSGREGETQYF,TGTGCCAGCAGCCGATCTAGCGGGAGGGAGGGAGAGACCCAGTACTTC